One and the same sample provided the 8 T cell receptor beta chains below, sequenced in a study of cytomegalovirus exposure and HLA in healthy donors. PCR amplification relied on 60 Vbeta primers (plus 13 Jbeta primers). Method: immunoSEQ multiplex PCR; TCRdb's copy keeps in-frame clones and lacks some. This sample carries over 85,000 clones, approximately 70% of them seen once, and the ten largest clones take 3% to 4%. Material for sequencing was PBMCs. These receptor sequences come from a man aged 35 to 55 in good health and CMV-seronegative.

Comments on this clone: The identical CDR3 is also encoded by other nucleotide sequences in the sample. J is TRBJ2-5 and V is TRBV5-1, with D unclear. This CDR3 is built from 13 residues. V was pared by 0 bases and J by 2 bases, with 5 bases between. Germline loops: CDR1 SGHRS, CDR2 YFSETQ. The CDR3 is CASSLAVQETQYF. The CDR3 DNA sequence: TGCGCCAGCAGCTTGGCAGTTCAAGAGACCCAGTACTTC.

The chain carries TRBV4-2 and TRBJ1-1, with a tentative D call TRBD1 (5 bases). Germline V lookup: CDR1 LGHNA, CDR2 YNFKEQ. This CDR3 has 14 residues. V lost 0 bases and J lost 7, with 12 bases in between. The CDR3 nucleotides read TGTGCCAGCAGCCAAGAAAGGTCAGGGAATGAAGCTTTCTTT. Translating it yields CASSQERSGNEAFF.

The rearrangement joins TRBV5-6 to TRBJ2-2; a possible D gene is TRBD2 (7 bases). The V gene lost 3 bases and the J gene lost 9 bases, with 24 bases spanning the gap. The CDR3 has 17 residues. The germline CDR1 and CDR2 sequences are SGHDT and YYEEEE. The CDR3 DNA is TGTGCCAGCAGCTACACGGAGGGGGGGGTCCCCTACCGGGAGCTGTTTTTT. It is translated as CASSYTEGGVPYRELFF.

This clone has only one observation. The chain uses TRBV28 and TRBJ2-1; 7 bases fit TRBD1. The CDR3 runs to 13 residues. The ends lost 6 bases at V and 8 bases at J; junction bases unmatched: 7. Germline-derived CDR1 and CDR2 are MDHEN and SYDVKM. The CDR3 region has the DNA TGTGCCAGCAGAACCGACAGGGTTTATGAGCAGTTCTTC. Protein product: CASRTDRVYEQFF. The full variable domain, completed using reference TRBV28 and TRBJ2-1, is DVKVTQSSRYLVKRTGEKVFLECVQDMDHENMFWYRQDPGLGLRLIYFSYDVKMKEKGDIPEGYSVSREKKERFSLILESASTNQTSMYLCASRTDRVYEQFFGPGTRLTVL.

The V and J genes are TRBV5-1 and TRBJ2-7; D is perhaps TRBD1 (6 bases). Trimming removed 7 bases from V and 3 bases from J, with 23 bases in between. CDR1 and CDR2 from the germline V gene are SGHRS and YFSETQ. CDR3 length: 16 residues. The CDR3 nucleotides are TGCGCCAGCGGTCAGGGGAGAGGGGCCCCAAACTACGAGCAGTACTTC. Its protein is CASGQGRGAPNYEQYF.

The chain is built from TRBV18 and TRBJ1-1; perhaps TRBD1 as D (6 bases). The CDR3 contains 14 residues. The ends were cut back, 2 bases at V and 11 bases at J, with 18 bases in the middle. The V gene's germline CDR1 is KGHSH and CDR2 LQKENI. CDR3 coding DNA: TGTGCCAGCTCACCAAGTACAGGGCCGCTGGGCGCTTTCTTT. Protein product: CASSPSTGPLGAFF.

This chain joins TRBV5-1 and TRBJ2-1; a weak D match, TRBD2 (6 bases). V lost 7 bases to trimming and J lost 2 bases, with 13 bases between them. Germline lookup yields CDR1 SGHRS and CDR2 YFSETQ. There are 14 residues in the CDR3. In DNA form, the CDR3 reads TGCGCCAGCGAACCGGGGGACCCCTACAATGAGCAGTTCTTC. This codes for CASEPGDPYNEQFF.

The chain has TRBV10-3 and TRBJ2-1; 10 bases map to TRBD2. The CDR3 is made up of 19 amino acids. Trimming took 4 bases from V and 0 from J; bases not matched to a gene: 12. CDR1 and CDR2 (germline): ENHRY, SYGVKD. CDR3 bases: TGTGCCATCAGTGTAGCTAGCGGGGGCTCCCCGAGCTCCTACAATGAGCAGTTCTTC. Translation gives CAISVASGGSPSSYNEQFF.